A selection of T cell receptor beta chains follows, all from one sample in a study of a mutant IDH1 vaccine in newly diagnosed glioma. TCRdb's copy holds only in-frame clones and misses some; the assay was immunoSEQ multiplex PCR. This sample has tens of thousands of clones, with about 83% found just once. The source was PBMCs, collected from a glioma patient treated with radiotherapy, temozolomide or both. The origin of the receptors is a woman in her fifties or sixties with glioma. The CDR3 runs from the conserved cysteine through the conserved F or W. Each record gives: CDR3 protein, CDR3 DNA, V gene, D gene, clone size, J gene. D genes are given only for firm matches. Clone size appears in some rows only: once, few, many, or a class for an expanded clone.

CDR3 protein: CAWSQGTADTQYF
CDR3 DNA: TGTGCCTGGAGTCAAGGGACTGCAGATACGCAGTATTTT
V gene: TRBV30
D gene: -
clone size: -
J gene: TRBJ2-3

CDR3 protein: CASSKSSSYNSPLHF
CDR3 DNA: TGTGCCAGTAGTAAATCCAGCTCCTATAATTCACCCCTCCACTTT
V gene: TRBV19
D gene: -
clone size: -
J gene: TRBJ1-6

CDR3 protein: CASSTRQLPMETQYF
CDR3 DNA: TGTGCCAGCAGCACTCGACAGCTTCCAATGGAGACCCAGTACTTC
V gene: TRBV9
D gene: -
clone size: -
J gene: TRBJ2-5

CDR3 protein: CASSLVVGDTQYF
CDR3 DNA: TGTGCTAGCAGCTTGGTGGTAGGAGATACGCAGTATTTT
V gene: TRBV7-7
D gene: -
clone size: once
J gene: TRBJ2-3

CDR3 protein: CASSFEFLNTEAFF
CDR3 DNA: TGCGCCAGCAGCTTCGAGTTCCTGAACACTGAAGCTTTCTTT
V gene: TRBV5-1
D gene: -
clone size: -
J gene: TRBJ1-1

CDR3 protein: CASSSWDILNTEAFF
CDR3 DNA: TGTGCCAGCAGTTCCTGGGACATACTGAACACTGAAGCTTTCTTT
V gene: TRBV27
D gene: -
clone size: -
J gene: TRBJ1-1

CDR3 protein: CASSLVDQPQHF
CDR3 DNA: TGTGCCAGCAGTTTAGTTGATCAGCCCCAGCATTTT
V gene: TRBV6-6
D gene: -
clone size: -
J gene: TRBJ1-5

CDR3 protein: CASSSDRGGTEAFF
CDR3 DNA: TGTGCCAGCTCATCGGACAGGGGCGGCACTGAAGCTTTCTTT
V gene: TRBV18
D gene: TRBD1
clone size: -
J gene: TRBJ1-1

CDR3 protein: CASTERPGTSSYEQYF
CDR3 DNA: TGTGCCAGCACCGAACGCCCCGGGACTAGCTCGTACGAGCAGTACTTC
V gene: TRBV7-8
D gene: TRBD2
clone size: -
J gene: TRBJ2-7

CDR3 protein: CAIRDRAPEAFF
CDR3 DNA: TGTGCCATCAGGGACAGGGCCCCTGAAGCTTTCTTT
V gene: TRBV10-3
D gene: TRBD1
clone size: -
J gene: TRBJ1-1

CDR3 protein: CASSQEPGRSYNSPLHF
CDR3 DNA: TGTGCCAGCAGCCAAGAACCGGGACGGAGTTATAATTCACCCCTCCACTTT
V gene: TRBV4-2
D gene: -
clone size: once
J gene: TRBJ1-6

CDR3 protein: CASNFIQAGTEAFF
CDR3 DNA: TGTGCCAGCAATTTTATACAGGCAGGGACTGAAGCTTTCTTT
V gene: TRBV2
D gene: -
clone size: -
J gene: TRBJ1-1

CDR3 protein: CASSISRGEKLFF
CDR3 DNA: TGTGCCAGCAGCATCTCCAGGGGTGAAAAACTGTTTTTT
V gene: TRBV5-4
D gene: -
clone size: once
J gene: TRBJ1-4

CDR3 protein: CASRAQGSPNEKLFF
CDR3 DNA: TGTGCCAGCAGGGCCCAAGGTAGCCCTAATGAAAAACTGTTTTTT
V gene: TRBV2
D gene: -
clone size: -
J gene: TRBJ1-4

CDR3 protein: CASKSLGSTEAFF
CDR3 DNA: TGTGCCAGTAAGAGTTTAGGGTCCACTGAAGCTTTCTTT
V gene: TRBV19
D gene: -
clone size: -
J gene: TRBJ1-1

CDR3 protein: CSADRGKTEAFF
CDR3 DNA: TGCAGCGCTGACAGGGGGAAAACTGAAGCTTTCTTT
V gene: TRBV29-1
D gene: TRBD1
clone size: -
J gene: TRBJ1-1

CDR3 protein: CASTRTGSEKLFF
CDR3 DNA: TGCGCCAGCACCCGGACAGGGAGCGAAAAACTGTTTTTT
V gene: TRBV5-1
D gene: TRBD1
clone size: -
J gene: TRBJ1-4

CDR3 protein: CASTPERGGTDTQYF
CDR3 DNA: TGTGCCAGCACCCCAGAGCGGGGGGGCACAGATACGCAGTATTTT
V gene: TRBV6-5
D gene: TRBD2
clone size: once
J gene: TRBJ2-3

CDR3 protein: CASSLVPGQGIETQYF
CDR3 DNA: TGTGCTAGCAGCTTAGTGCCGGGACAGGGGATAGAGACCCAGTACTTC
V gene: TRBV7-7
D gene: TRBD1
clone size: once
J gene: TRBJ2-5

CDR3 protein: CASSYNTGELFF
CDR3 DNA: TGCGCCAGCAGCTACAACACCGGGGAGCTGTTTTTT
V gene: TRBV10-1
D gene: -
clone size: once
J gene: TRBJ2-2

CDR3 protein: CASSPPRAGSSYEQYF
CDR3 DNA: TGTGCCAGCAGCCCCCCTCGGGCGGGGAGCTCCTACGAGCAGTACTTC
V gene: TRBV7-2
D gene: -
clone size: -
J gene: TRBJ2-7

CDR3 protein: CASSGTSRETQYF
CDR3 DNA: TGTGCCAGCAGTGGGACTAGCAGGGAGACCCAGTACTTC
V gene: TRBV28
D gene: TRBD2
clone size: -
J gene: TRBJ2-5

CDR3 protein: CASRTSQETQYF
CDR3 DNA: TGCGCCAGCAGAACCAGCCAAGAGACCCAGTACTTC
V gene: TRBV5-1
D gene: -
clone size: -
J gene: TRBJ2-5

CDR3 protein: CASSVEQGNTEAFF
CDR3 DNA: TGTGCCAGCAGTGTAGAACAGGGGAACACTGAAGCTTTCTTT
V gene: TRBV6-5
D gene: -
clone size: -
J gene: TRBJ1-1